Each of the 20 T cell receptor beta chains below was sequenced from the same sample in a study of blood T cell repertoires in COVID-19. TCRdb keeps only in-frame clones here, not all; method: immunoSEQ multiplex PCR. The sample shows under 250,000 clones, 80% to 90% of them seen only once. Sequenced sample: PBMCs or T cells enriched from blood (not recorded which). All receptors derive from a woman in her 30s with acute COVID-19.

The V and J genes are TRBV30 and TRBJ1-5; TRBD1 aligns across 7 bases. The ends lost 3 bases at V and 7 bases at J; junction bases unmatched: 6. This CDR3 is built from 13 residues. Germline values: CDR1 GTSNPN, CDR2 SVGIG (reference sequence). The CDR3 region has the DNA TGTGCCTGGAGCTTTGACAGGGCGCAGCCCCAGCATTTT. As protein: CAWSFDRAQPQHF.

The V and J genes are TRBV25-1 and TRBJ1-1; 8 positions match TRBD1. J lost 4 bases, V lost 6 bases, and 4 bases had no gene match. Germline lookup yields CDR1 MGHDK and CDR2 SYGVNS. CDR3 length equals 13 residues. CDR3 amino acids: CASSRGRLTEAFF. The CDR3 DNA follows: TGTGCCAGCAGCAGGGGGCGACTCACTGAAGCTTTCTTT.

J is TRBJ2-7 and V is TRBV5-5; 9 bases align to TRBD2. Germline-derived CDR1 and CDR2 are SGHKS and YYEKEE (reference sequence). This CDR3 has 13 amino acids. J was trimmed by 5 bases and V by 4 bases; bases with no gene match: 4. CDR3 sequence: CASSAGGPNEQYF. The DNA of the CDR3 is TGTGCCAGCAGCGCGGGGGGGCCCAACGAGCAGTACTTC.

The gene calls are TRBV10-2 and TRBJ2-7; 7 bases map to TRBD2. CDR1 WSHSY and CDR2 SAAADI come from the germline V gene. The CDR3 totals 14 residues. With 2 bases clipped from V and 2 bases from J, the junction kept 3 bases outside the gene matches. For the CDR3, the DNA is TGCGCCAGCAGTGAGGGTGGGGGGGCCTACGAGCAGTACTTC. Translating it yields CASSEGGGAYEQYF.

The chain has TRBV28 and TRBJ1-5; the match to TRBD1 covers 7 bases. Germline V lookup: CDR1 MDHEN, CDR2 SYDVKM. The length of the CDR3 is 12 residues. V was pared by 7 bases and J by 6 bases, with 3 bases of the junction left unmatched. The CDR3 coding sequence is TGTGCCAGCACAGGGGGAGGTCAGCCCCAGCATTTT. It specifies CASTGGGQPQHF.

To note about this clone: Other DNA sequences in this sample translate to the same CDR3. This rearrangement joins TRBV3-1 (or the pseudogene TRBV3-2) to TRBJ2-7; TRBD2 is a possible D gene (5 bases). From germline, CDR1 is LGHDT and CDR2 YNNKEL (reference sequence). CDR3 length equals 12 residues. V gave up 1 base and J gave up 4 bases, with 5 bases separating them. CDR3: CASSQGGYEQYF. The CDR3 DNA sequence: TGTGCCAGCAGCCAAGGCGGGTACGAGCAGTACTTC.

The chain carries TRBV7-2 and TRBJ2-1; 14 positions agree with TRBD2. Losses at the gene ends were 8 bases for V and 10 bases for J; bases not matched to a gene: 10. The CDR3 consists of 15 residues. Germline V gene lookup returns CDR1 SGHTA and CDR2 FQGNSA. For the CDR3, the DNA is TGTGCCAGCTCGGCCACCGGGACTAGCGGGGGAGAGCAGTTCTTC. Encoded protein: CASSATGTSGGEQFF.

Note on this clone: This likely traces to a read error, being one base from a far larger clone. This rearrangement joins TRBV5-5 to TRBJ1-1; D remains unclear. V was trimmed by 2 bases and J by 1 base, leaving 6 bases between them. The CDR3 consists of 13 residues. Germline lookup yields CDR1 SGHKS and CDR2 YYEKEE (reference sequence). The CDR3 sequence is CASSLEGNTEAFF. As DNA, the CDR3 is TGTGCCAGCAGCTTAGAGGGGAACACTGAAGCTTTCTTT.

This clone occurred once. The chain links TRBV29-1 to TRBJ1-2; the match to TRBD1 covers 7 bases. CDR1 SQVTM and CDR2 ANQGSEA come from the germline V gene. V lost 6 bases to trimming and J lost 8 bases; unmatched junction nucleotides: 12. This CDR3 is 13 amino acids long. The CDR3 loop is CSVAPTGDEGYTF. Here the CDR3 DNA reads TGCAGCGTCGCTCCAACAGGGGACGAAGGCTACACCTTC.

This chain joins TRBV11-2 and TRBJ1-4; 9 bases are a match to TRBD1. This CDR3 has 16 residues. Germline CDR1 is SGHAT and CDR2 is FQNNGV. With 3 bases clipped from V and 10 bases from J, the junction kept 12 bases outside the gene matches. The CDR3 DNA sequence: TGTGCCAGCAGCTTCGCGGACAGGGGTGGCCTGGGAAAACTGTTTTTT. The encoded protein is CASSFADRGGLGKLFF.

This chain joins TRBV25-1 and TRBJ2-7; D is perhaps TRBD1 (5 bases). The CDR3 is 12 amino acids. The V and J ends lost 8 bases and 0 bases respectively, with 8 bases between them. Germline CDR1 MGHDK, CDR2 SYGVNS. The CDR3: CASGDSSYEQYF. CDR3 coding DNA: TGTGCCAGCGGAGACAGCTCCTACGAGCAGTACTTC.

This clone was recorded only once. The chain combines TRBV5-1 with TRBJ2-7; D gene unclear. There are 15 residues in the CDR3. V was clipped by 0 bases and J by 1 base, with 11 bases between them. Germline values: CDR1 SGHRS, CDR2 YFSETQ. CDR3 sequence reads: CASSLDSSLSYEQYF. CDR3 bases: TGCGCCAGCAGCTTGGACAGTTCACTTTCCTACGAGCAGTACTTC.

This chain connects TRBV5-1 to TRBJ2-1, with a tentative D call TRBD1 (6 bases). The CDR3 spans 14 residues. Trimming left V 4 bases short and J 8 bases short, with 16 bases between. Germline values: CDR1 SGHRS, CDR2 YFSETQ. The CDR3 sequence is CASSLSLTGHEQFF. The DNA of the CDR3 is TGCGCCAGCAGCCTATCACTGACAGGCCATGAGCAGTTCTTC.

The chain carries TRBV19 and TRBJ1-6; tentatively, D is TRBD1 (5 bases). V was shortened by 2 bases and J by 10 bases, with 12 bases between the two germline ends. The CDR3 length is 14 residues. CDR1 LNHDA and CDR2 SQIVND come from the germline V gene (reference sequence). CDR3 protein: CASSIQQGTSPLHF. CDR3 nucleotides: TGTGCCAGTAGTATACAGCAGGGAACCTCACCCCTCCACTTT.

The rearrangement links TRBV4-3 to TRBJ1-2; no clear D. Trimming left V 0 bases short and J 0 bases short, with 2 bases between. Germline V gene data show CDR1 as LGHNA and CDR2 as YSLEER. The CDR3 contains 13 residues. The CDR3 loop is CASSQDTNYGYTF. CDR3 nucleotides: TGCGCCAGCAGCCAAGACACTAACTATGGCTACACCTTC.

The gene calls are TRBV10-1 and TRBJ1-1; D remains ambiguous. V was pared by 4 bases and J by 8 bases, with 11 bases between. Germline V gene data show CDR1 as WNHNN and CDR2 as SYGVQD (reference sequence). The CDR3 has 12 residues. This CDR3 is CASSGQSTEAFF. The CDR3 region has the DNA TGCGCCAGCAGTGGACAATCTACGGAAGCTTTCTTT.

The J gene is TRBJ2-3, the V gene TRBV5-1, with TRBD2 matching over 13 bases. J lost 3 bases, V lost 4 bases, and 5 bases had no gene match. CDR1 and CDR2 (germline): SGHRS, YFSETQ. The CDR3 loop spans 16 amino acids. DNA of the CDR3: TGCGCCAGCAGCATGGGACTAGCGGGGCCAACAGATACGCAGTATTTT. Protein: CASSMGLAGPTDTQYF.

In DNA form, the CDR3 reads TGCGCCAGCAGCCAGGAGGACGAGCAGTACTTC. Protein product: CASSQEDEQYF. The genes are TRBV4-1 and TRBJ2-7; possibly TRBD2 for D (5 bases). There are 11 residues in the CDR3. CDR1 MGHRA and CDR2 YSYEKL come from the germline V gene. Trimming left V 3 bases short and J 5 bases short, with 5 bases between.

The rearrangement joins TRBV7-2 to TRBJ2-3, with a tentative D call TRBD2 (5 bases). The CDR3 has 14 amino acids. Germline loops: CDR1 SGHTA, CDR2 FQGNSA. V was trimmed by 3 bases and J by 2 bases, leaving 9 bases between them. CDR3 residues: CASSFSGFTDTQYF. For the CDR3, the DNA is TGTGCCAGCAGCTTTTCGGGATTCACAGATACGCAGTATTTT.

The V and J genes are TRBV7-9 and TRBJ1-6; tentatively, D is TRBD1 (5 bases). V dropped 6 bases and J dropped 0 bases, with 15 bases sitting between them. The CDR3 consists of 17 residues. Germline loops: CDR1 SEHNR, CDR2 FQNEAQ (reference sequence). The CDR3 region has the DNA TGTGCCAGCAGTCTAGGACGGGGGAGCTCCTATAATTCACCCCTCCACTTT. Encoded protein: CASSLGRGSSYNSPLHF.